This TCR beta chain comes out of a study of neoadjuvant anti-PD-1 for oral cavity cancer. Looking at the study overall: Nivolumab at 3 mg/kg was mostly given biweekly, three to four doses, pre-surgery.

Six replicates per PBMC sample, mostly from around 460 ng of genomic DNA. Profiled with immunoSEQ multiplex PCR; TCRdb holds only in-frame clones, not every one. The sample includes 12,000 to 15,000 clones, approximately 71% of them seen just once. Germline V gene data show CDR1 as SGHRS and CDR2 as YFSETQ. V lost 0 bases to trimming and J lost 3 bases, with 13 bases between them. The CDR3 consists of 15 residues. This chain uses TRBV5-1 with TRBJ2-7; D is perhaps TRBD1 or TRBD2 (5 bases each). Sequencing used PBMCs, obtained before nivolumab (anti-PD-1) treatment. This receptor was identified in a person aged 35 to 85 with oral cavity squamous cell carcinoma. CDR3 residues: CASSLGGTSNYEQYF. The CDR3 DNA follows: TGCGCCAGCAGCTTGGGGGGGACCTCCAACTACGAGCAGTACTTC.